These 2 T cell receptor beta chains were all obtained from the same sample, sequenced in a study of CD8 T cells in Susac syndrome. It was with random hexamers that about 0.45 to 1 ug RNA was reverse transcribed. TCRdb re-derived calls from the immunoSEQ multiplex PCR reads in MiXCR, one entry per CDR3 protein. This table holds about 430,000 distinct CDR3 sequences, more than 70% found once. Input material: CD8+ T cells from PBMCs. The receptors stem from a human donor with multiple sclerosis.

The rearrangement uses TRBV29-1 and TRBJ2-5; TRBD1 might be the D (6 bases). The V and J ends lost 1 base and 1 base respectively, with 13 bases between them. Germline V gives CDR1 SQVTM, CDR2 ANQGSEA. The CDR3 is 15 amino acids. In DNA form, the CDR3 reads TGCAGCGTTGAAGTGTTCGGACAGTCCCAAGAGACCCAGTACTTC. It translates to CSVEVFGQSQETQYF.

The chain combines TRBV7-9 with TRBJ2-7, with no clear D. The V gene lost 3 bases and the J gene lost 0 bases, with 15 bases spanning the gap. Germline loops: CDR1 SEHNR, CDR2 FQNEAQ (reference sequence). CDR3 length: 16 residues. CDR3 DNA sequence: TGTGCCAGCAGCTTTGAGGCCGACCCCTTCTCCTACGAGCAGTACTTC. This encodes CASSFEADPFSYEQYF. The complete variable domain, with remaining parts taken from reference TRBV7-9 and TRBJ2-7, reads DTGVSQNPRHKITKRGQNVTFRCDPISEHNRLYWYRQTLGQGPEFLTYFQNEAQLEKSRLLSDRFSAERPKGSFSTLEIQRTEQGDSAMYLCASSFEADPFSYEQYFGPGTRLTVT.